Listed below are T cell receptor beta chains from one sample, sequenced in a study of blood T cell repertoires in COVID-19. Sequencing was performed with immunoSEQ multiplex PCR; in TCRdb, only in-frame clones are kept and a portion is missing. The sample holds about 180,000 clones, 65% to 90% seen once. Sequenced sample: peripheral blood. All receptors come from a man in his fifties with active or convalescent COVID-19. Both conserved end residues are part of each CDR3. The order of the fields is J gene, V gene, D gene, clone size, CDR3 protein, CDR3 DNA. The D gene is left open where the match is weak. Clone size is shown for a subset of rows, as once, few, many or a class of expanded clone.

j_call: TRBJ1-1; v_call: TRBV18; d_call: TRBD1; clone_size: .; cdr3_aa: CASSPPAGTGEEAFF; cdr3_nt: TGTGCCAGCTCACCACCGGCCGGGACAGGGGAAGAAGCTTTCTTT
j_call: TRBJ2-3; v_call: TRBV7-3; d_call: .; clone_size: .; cdr3_aa: CASSLLGGTDTQYF; cdr3_nt: TGTGCCAGCAGCTTACTCGGTGGTACAGATACGCAGTATTTT
j_call: TRBJ2-1; v_call: TRBV19; d_call: TRBD2; clone_size: .; cdr3_aa: CASGAGPGGNEQFF; cdr3_nt: TGTGCCAGTGGAGCGGGACCAGGTGGCAATGAGCAGTTCTTC
j_call: TRBJ1-5; v_call: TRBV3-1/TRBV3-2; d_call: .; clone_size: .; cdr3_aa: CASSRDILTPQHF; cdr3_nt: TGTGCCTCCTCCAGAGACATACTGACGCCCCAGCATTTT
j_call: TRBJ2-7; v_call: TRBV18; d_call: .; clone_size: .; cdr3_aa: CASSPKGGSYEQYF; cdr3_nt: TGTGCCAGCTCACCGAAAGGGGGCTCCTACGAGCAGTACTTC
j_call: TRBJ1-2; v_call: TRBV7-9; d_call: .; clone_size: .; cdr3_aa: CASSQTVYGYTF; cdr3_nt: TGTGCCAGCAGCCAGACAGTCTATGGCTACACCTTC
j_call: TRBJ1-1; v_call: TRBV3-1/TRBV3-2; d_call: TRBD1; clone_size: .; cdr3_aa: CASSQLDRAKAFF; cdr3_nt: TGTGCCAGCAGCCAGCTCGACAGGGCAAAAGCTTTCTTT
j_call: TRBJ2-1; v_call: TRBV19; d_call: TRBD1; clone_size: .; cdr3_aa: CASRQGGAYNEQFF; cdr3_nt: TGTGCCAGTCGACAGGGGGGCGCCTACAATGAGCAGTTCTTC
j_call: TRBJ2-5; v_call: TRBV3-1/TRBV3-2; d_call: .; clone_size: .; cdr3_aa: CASSQWRLVQETQYF; cdr3_nt: TGTGCCAGCAGCCAGTGGAGACTAGTACAAGAGACCCAGTACTTC
j_call: TRBJ1-2; v_call: TRBV9; d_call: TRBD1; clone_size: .; cdr3_aa: CASSVDTGEKYGYTF; cdr3_nt: TGTGCCAGCAGCGTAGACACAGGGGAGAAGTATGGCTACACCTTC
j_call: TRBJ2-1; v_call: TRBV30; d_call: TRBD2; clone_size: .; cdr3_aa: CAWSPPGTSGSDEQFF; cdr3_nt: TGTGCCTGGAGTCCCCCCGGGACTAGCGGGAGCGATGAGCAGTTCTTC
j_call: TRBJ1-6; v_call: TRBV6-5; d_call: TRBD1; clone_size: .; cdr3_aa: CASSYLTGGGSPLHF; cdr3_nt: TGTGCCAGCAGTTACCTGACAGGGGGTGGTTCACCCCTCCACTTT
j_call: TRBJ2-7; v_call: TRBV19; d_call: TRBD1; clone_size: .; cdr3_aa: CASSIDGQGAQYEQYF; cdr3_nt: TGTGCCAGTAGTATAGATGGACAGGGGGCTCAGTACGAGCAGTACTTC
j_call: TRBJ2-7; v_call: TRBV5-1; d_call: TRBD1; clone_size: few; cdr3_aa: CASSLSRGLEQYF; cdr3_nt: TGCGCCAGCAGCTTGAGCAGGGGGCTCGAGCAGTACTTC
j_call: TRBJ2-1; v_call: TRBV28; d_call: .; clone_size: .; cdr3_aa: CASSLREHNEQFF; cdr3_nt: TGTGCCAGCAGTTTGAGGGAACACAATGAGCAGTTCTTC
j_call: TRBJ1-2; v_call: TRBV28; d_call: .; clone_size: .; cdr3_aa: CASRLTGTGYTF; cdr3_nt: TGTGCCAGCAGGCTAACAGGGACCGGCTACACCTTC
j_call: TRBJ2-1; v_call: TRBV10-1; d_call: TRBD2; clone_size: once; cdr3_aa: CASSSLPRGGNNEQFF; cdr3_nt: TGCGCCAGCAGTTCCCTCCCGCGCGGGGGAAACAATGAGCAGTTCTTC